What follows describes a single T cell receptor beta chain. Distinct nucleotide sequences in the sample also encode this CDR3. The CDR3 is 16 residues long. Trimming shortened V by 1 base and J by 4 bases, and 11 bases separated the two germline ends. CDR1 and CDR2 (germline): SGHAT, FQNNGV. The assay was immunoSEQ multiplex PCR, and TCRdb's table has in-frame clones only and misses some. The sample has some 1,900,000 clones, approximately 95% seen once; the top ten hold approximately 1%. These data originate in a study of shared clonotypes between healthy human individuals. CD45RO-negative cells were positively selected for CCR7, leaving out terminally differentiated effector memory CD45RA+ cells.

The gene calls are TRBV11-2 and TRBJ1-6; weak D call: TRBD1 (6 bases). Sequenced input: naive CD8+ T cells sorted from blood. The TCR comes from a young man in good health. The CDR3 DNA is TGTGCCAGCAGCTTAGTTGGGGGGGCGTATAATTCACCCCTCCACTTT. It specifies CASSLVGGAYNSPLHF.